This T cell receptor (beta chain) stems from a study of tissue T cells after allogeneic stem cell transplantation. Germline V gene sequence: CDR1 MNHEY, CDR2 SMNVEV (reference sequence). V shed 7 bases, J shed 3 bases, and the junction held 6 bases outside the gene matches. The CDR3 has 14 residues. Steroid-refractory graft-versus-host disease after allogeneic hematopoietic cell transplant qualified adults for prospective research-autopsy enrollment. The method was immunoSEQ multiplex PCR; TCRdb's version includes in-frame clones alone and lacks a portion of them. Among about 880 clones listed, 40% to 55% were seen once.

The sequence came from a female patient aged 40-69 years with steroid-refractory graft-versus-host disease after an allogeneic stem cell transplant. The graft donor may have given rise to some T cells. The sequencing here drew on kidney tissue, taken at autopsy. J is TRBJ2-7 and V is TRBV27; TRBD1 aligns across 10 bases. The DNA for the CDR3 is TGTGCCAGCAAGGGACAGGGGTTCCTCTACGAGCAGTACTTC. Residues: CASKGQGFLYEQYF.